One sample yielded the 28 T cell receptor beta chains listed below, sequenced in a study of post-analysis software for immune sequencing data. Study results and caveats: Patients carried 4 or 5 TRBV segments more frequently than controls did, and TRBV5-6, TRBV5-1 and TRBV20-1 were among them.

The antigens for these receptors are not known. The authors incorporated unique molecular identifiers into the TCR beta cDNA libraries. TCRdb ran MiXCR on the PCR reads and lists one entry per CDR3 protein. The sample has 400,000 to 500,000 distinct CDR3 sequences, 39% seen once. The sequenced sample was blood. The receptors come from a girl aged 2-10 years with multiple sclerosis.

The table lists this clonotype with a few counts. The chain carries TRBV4-1 and TRBJ2-7; D unresolved. The CDR3 contains 14 residues. Trimming took off 1 base at V and 2 bases at J, with 9 bases between the two ends. CDR1 MGHRA and CDR2 YSYEKL come from the germline V gene. The CDR3 DNA sequence: TGCGCCAGCAGCCAAGGTCTGGGGACCTACGAGCAGTACTTC. Its translation is CASSQGLGTYEQYF.

The gene calls are TRBV6-6 and TRBJ1-4; D unresolved. CDR3 length: 14 amino acids. V was shortened by 2 bases and J by 4 bases, with 8 bases between the two germline ends. The germline CDR1 and CDR2 sequences are MNHNY and SVGAGI (reference sequence). This CDR3 reads CASSYEALNEKLFF. The DNA for the CDR3 is TGTGCCAGCAGTTACGAAGCTCTTAATGAAAAACTGTTTTTT.

The V gene is TRBV29-1, the J gene TRBJ2-1; unclear D gene. The CDR3 extends over 12 amino acids. In germline, CDR1 is SQVTM, CDR2 ANQGSEA. V was pared by 4 bases and J by 7 bases, with 11 bases between. DNA of the CDR3: TGCAGCGTTGCGGACGGTCGGAATGAGCAGTTCTTC. Protein: CSVADGRNEQFF.

The chain couples TRBV6-1 to TRBJ1-5, with D unclear. The CDR3 is 14 amino acids. V dropped 0 bases and J dropped 0 bases, with 3 bases sitting between them. Germline V lookup: CDR1 MNHNS, CDR2 SASEGT. The chain's CDR3 is CASSEAYSNQPQHF. The CDR3 DNA is TGTGCCAGCAGTGAAGCGTATAGCAATCAGCCCCAGCATTTT.

This clonotype was observed a few times. The chain carries TRBV4-1 and TRBJ1-6; 7 bases fit TRBD1. The CDR3 is 15 residues long. The V and J ends lost 4 bases and 10 bases, in that order; junction bases with no gene match: 10. The germline CDR1 and CDR2 sequences are MGHRA and YSYEKL. The CDR3 DNA reads as TGCGCCAGCAGCCGACAGACAGGGCGGGAATCACCCCTCCACTTT. Its protein is CASSRQTGRESPLHF.

V usage is TRBV7-9 and J usage is TRBJ2-5, with D hard to call. The V gene lost 5 bases and the J gene lost 4 bases, with 29 bases spanning the gap. Germline V CDR1 and CDR2: SEHNR, FQNEAQ (reference sequence). This CDR3 spans 19 amino acids. CDR3: CASSNTRASARIWGETQYF. The CDR3 DNA sequence: TGTGCCAGCAGCAACACAAGGGCAAGCGCTAGGATTTGGGGAGAGACCCAGTACTTC.

This clonotype was counted once. This chain joins TRBV5-1 and TRBJ2-3; D assignment may be TRBD1 or TRBD2 (5 bases each). The germline V and J ends were trimmed by 0 bases and 1 base, with 12 bases remaining between them. The germline CDR1 and CDR2 sequences are SGHRS and YFSETQ. The CDR3 has 16 amino acids. The CDR3 DNA follows: TGCGCCAGCAGCTTGGGAGGGGTACCTGGCACAGATACGCAGTATTTT. The encoded protein is CASSLGGVPGTDTQYF.

The chain recombines TRBV20-1 with TRBJ2-4; D possibly corresponds to TRBD2 (5 bases). The J call is in doubt because the DNA end fits TRBJ2-7 better. The germline CDR1 and CDR2 sequences are DFQATT and SNEGSKA (reference sequence). The CDR3 spans 14 residues. The CDR3 nucleotides are TGCAGTGCTAAAGCGGACGTCTTCTCCTACGAGCAGTACTTC. Amino acid sequence: CSAKADVFSYEQYF.

V gene TRBV30 combines with J gene TRBJ1-1; no clear D. CDR1 and CDR2 (germline): GTSNPN, SVGIG (reference sequence). V shed 4 bases and J shed 3 bases, with 12 bases lying between them. The CDR3 is made up of 13 amino acids. The CDR3: CAWTRLGDTEAFF. The CDR3 nucleotides are TGTGCCTGGACCAGGCTTGGGGACACTGAAGCTTTCTTT.

This clonotype was picked up a small number of times. This rearrangement joins TRBV12-3 or TRBV12-4 to TRBJ2-1; the match to TRBD2 covers 8 bases. The CDR3 is 14 amino acids. Trimming took 5 bases from V and 2 from J; bases not matched to a gene: 2. CDR3 bases: TGTGCCAGCAGTACGGGGGGGCCCTACAATGAGCAGTTCTTC. This sequence encodes CASSTGGPYNEQFF.

The chain is built from TRBV7-2 and TRBJ2-1; D is possibly TRBD2 (7 bases). The V gene lost 8 bases and the J gene lost 7 bases, with 21 bases spanning the gap. CDR1 SGHTA and CDR2 FQGNSA come from the germline V gene. The CDR3 has 15 residues. The CDR3 nucleotides read TGTGCCAGCGGCCACTCAGGGGAGGGAAGAAATGAGCAGTTCTTC. This sequence encodes CASGHSGEGRNEQFF. The entire variable domain, with the rest obtained from reference TRBV7-2 and TRBJ2-1, is as follows: GAGVSQSPSNKVTEKGKDVELRCDPISGHTALYWYRQSLGQGLEFLIYFQGNSAPDKSGLPSDRFSAERTGGSVSTLTIQRTQQEDSAVYLCASGHSGEGRNEQFFGPGTRLTVL.

This clonotype was seen a few times. The gene calls are TRBV4-1 and TRBJ2-3; 9 bases align to TRBD2. The length of the CDR3 is 15 residues. Trimming at V came to 1 base and at J to 3 bases, leaving 2 bases not matched to a gene. The germline gives CDR1 MGHRA, CDR2 YSYEKL. The CDR3: CASSQGSGGTDTQYF. CDR3 nucleotides: TGCGCCAGCAGCCAAGGTAGCGGGGGAACAGATACGCAGTATTTT.

Comment on this clonotype: At one boundary the junction diverges from the germline segment, which might be a read error. The chain uses TRBV12-3 or TRBV12-4 and TRBJ2-2; TRBD2 is a possible D gene (7 bases). The CDR3 is made up of 14 amino acids. The CDR3 region is CASSKGLLEGELLF. The CDR3 DNA is TGTGCCAGCAGTAAGGGACTACTTGAGGGGGAGCTGTTGTTT.

The chain joins TRBV29-1 to TRBJ2-7, with 7 bases identical to TRBD1. With the DNA end fitting TRBJ2-5 better, the J assignment may be wrong. The germline CDR1 and CDR2 sequences are SQVTM and ANQGSEA. The CDR3 is 13 residues long. Written as DNA, the CDR3 is TGCAGCGTTGAAAGGGGGCAGGAGGAGACCCAGTACTTC. Its protein is CSVERGQEETQYF.

This clonotype was seen more than once but under ten times. The rearrangement joins TRBV29-1 to TRBJ1-4; no clear D. The CDR3 consists of 11 residues. The germline gives CDR1 SQVTM, CDR2 ANQGSEA. The V gene lost 7 bases and the J gene lost 2 bases, with 5 bases spanning the gap. The CDR3 loop is CSGATNEKLFF. Written as DNA, the CDR3 is TGCAGCGGTGCGACTAATGAAAAACTGTTTTTT.

This clonotype was picked up a small number of times. The chain employs TRBV4-2 and TRBJ1-6; D may be TRBD1 (5 bases). V dropped 4 bases and J dropped 5 bases, with 9 bases sitting between them. Germline loops: CDR1 LGHNA, CDR2 YNFKEQ. There are 14 residues in the CDR3. CDR3 loop: CASSPDSNNSPLHF. The CDR3 DNA sequence: TGTGCCAGCAGCCCCGACAGCAATAATTCACCCCTCCACTTT.

The table lists this clonotype with a few counts. The chain has TRBV28 and TRBJ2-1, with 11 positions matching TRBD2. CDR3 length: 16 residues. The germline V gene has CDR1 MDHEN and CDR2 SYDVKM. With V trimmed by 4 bases and J by 4 bases, 6 bases remained unmatched. CDR3 amino acids: CASSSKLAGAYNEQFF. The CDR3 nucleotides read TGTGCCAGCAGTTCGAAACTAGCGGGGGCATACAATGAGCAGTTCTTC.

This sequence joins TRBV6-2 or TRBV6-3 and TRBJ2-5; weak D call: TRBD1 (6 bases). With the DNA end fitting TRBJ2-7 better, the J assignment may be wrong. Germline loops: CDR1 MNHEY, CDR2 SVGEGT. The CDR3 has 12 residues. Written as DNA, the CDR3 is TGTGCCAGCAGTTCGACAGGTATCGAGCAGTACTTC. Protein product: CASSSTGIEQYF.

Comments on this clonotype: One end of the junction fails to match germline, which may point to a read error. The chain uses TRBV6-5 and TRBJ1-5; unclear D gene. The CDR3 runs to 13 residues. The germline V gene encodes CDR1 MNHEY and CDR2 SVGAGI. The CDR3 bases are TGTGCCAGCAGCTGGGGTAGCAGTCAGCCCCAGCATTTT. Translation: CASSWGSSQPQHF.

The chain joins TRBV28 to TRBJ2-1, with 11 bases identical to TRBD2. V gave up 5 bases and J gave up 8 bases; unmatched junction bases: 17. Per the germline V gene, CDR1 is MDHEN and CDR2 is SYDVKM. The CDR3 length is 18 residues. The DNA of the CDR3 is TGTGCCAGCAGTCCTCGTGGGTTAGCGGGAGGGCTGGGCGATGAGCAGTTCTTC. As protein: CASSPRGLAGGLGDEQFF.

This rearrangement joins TRBV5-1 to TRBJ2-5; 7 bases are shared with TRBD1. The CDR3 loop spans 14 amino acids. The trim removed 2 bases at V and 3 bases at J, leaving 4 bases unmatched. Germline lookup yields CDR1 SGHRS and CDR2 YFSETQ. CDR3 residues: CASSFDRVKETQYF. CDR3 bases: TGCGCCAGCAGCTTCGACAGGGTTAAAGAGACCCAGTACTTC.

The genes are TRBV20-1 and TRBJ1-2, with 10 nucleotides matching TRBD1. Per the germline V gene, CDR1 is DFQATT and CDR2 is SNEGSKA (reference sequence). The CDR3 extends over 14 amino acids. J was trimmed by 2 bases and V by 6 bases; bases with no gene match: 6. CDR3 in DNA: TGCAGTGCCATCCGGGACAGGGGCAACTATGGCTACACCTTC. This sequence encodes CSAIRDRGNYGYTF.

V gene TRBV20-1 combines with J gene TRBJ2-7; D is ambiguous. CDR3 size: 16 residues. Looked up from germline, CDR1 is DFQATT and CDR2 is SNEGSKA (reference sequence). Trimming pared 3 bases from V and 0 bases from J, leaving 18 bases between. CDR3: CSARGLGPVNSYEQYF. The CDR3 region has the DNA TGCAGTGCTAGGGGGTTGGGCCCCGTTAACTCCTACGAGCAGTACTTC.

This chain joins TRBV20-1 and TRBJ2-7; 13 bases are shared with TRBD2. Germline trimming cut 6 bases from V and 5 bases from J; bases unmatched to any gene: 7. CDR1 and CDR2 (germline): DFQATT, SNEGSKA (reference sequence). This CDR3 contains 14 residues. CDR3 nucleotides: TGCAGTGCAGAGGGACTAGCGGGACTCCACGAGCAGTACTTC. Translated, it gives CSAEGLAGLHEQYF.

The chain has TRBV10-3 and TRBJ2-7; no clear D. CDR3 size: 12 residues. V was shortened by 4 bases and J by 0 bases, with 4 bases between the two germline ends. The germline gives CDR1 ENHRY, CDR2 SYGVKD. The CDR3 DNA reads TGTGCCATCAGTGGTGACTCCTACGAGCAGTACTTC. Protein sequence: CAISGDSYEQYF.

The chain recombines TRBV4-2 with TRBJ2-5; 12 bases line up with TRBD2. The CDR3 spans 17 residues. The germline CDR1 and CDR2 sequences are LGHNA and YNFKEQ. Trimming removed 1 base from V and 3 bases from J; junction bases left unmatched: 6. CDR3 protein: CASSQGLAGGPKETQYF. The DNA of the CDR3 is TGTGCCAGCAGCCAAGGCCTAGCGGGAGGGCCCAAAGAGACCCAGTACTTC.

Only a few counts were recorded for this clonotype. V and J are TRBV29-1 and TRBJ2-1; D is undetermined. Trimming removed 2 bases at V and 0 bases at J, with 11 bases between. Germline V CDR1 and CDR2: SQVTM, ANQGSEA. CDR3 length equals 15 residues. The DNA for the CDR3 is TGCAGCGTTGAATACCGTACCAGCTCCTACAATGAGCAGTTCTTC. Translation gives CSVEYRTSSYNEQFF.

The table lists this clonotype with many counts. The V call is TRBV3-1, the J call TRBJ2-7; D gene uncertain. The CDR3 contains 14 residues. CDR1 is LGHDT and CDR2 is YNNKEL in the germline V gene (reference sequence). With 7 bases removed from V and 3 bases from J, the gap between germline ends came to 16 bases. Here the CDR3 reads CASTPTPAGYEQYF. The CDR3 DNA is TGTGCCAGCACCCCAACCCCAGCAGGCTACGAGCAGTACTTC.